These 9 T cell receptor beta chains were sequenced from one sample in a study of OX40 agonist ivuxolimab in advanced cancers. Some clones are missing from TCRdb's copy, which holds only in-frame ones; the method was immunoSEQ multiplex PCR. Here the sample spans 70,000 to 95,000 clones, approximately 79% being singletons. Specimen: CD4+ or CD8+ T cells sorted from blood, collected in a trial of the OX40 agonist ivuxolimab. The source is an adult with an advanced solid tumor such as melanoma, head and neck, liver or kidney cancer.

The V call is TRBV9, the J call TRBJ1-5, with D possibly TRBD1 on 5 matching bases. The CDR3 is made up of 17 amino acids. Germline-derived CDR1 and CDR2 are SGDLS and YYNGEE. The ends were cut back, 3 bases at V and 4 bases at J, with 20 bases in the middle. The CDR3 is CASSALITRGGNQPQHF. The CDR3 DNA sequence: TGTGCCAGCAGCGCCCTGATAACCCGCGGGGGAAATCAGCCCCAGCATTTT. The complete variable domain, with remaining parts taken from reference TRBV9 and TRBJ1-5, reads DSGVTQTPKHLITATGQRVTLRCSPRSGDLSVYWYQQSLDQGLQFLIQYYNGEERAKGNILERFSAQQFPDLHSELNLSSLELGDSALYFCASSALITRGGNQPQHFGDGTRLSIL.

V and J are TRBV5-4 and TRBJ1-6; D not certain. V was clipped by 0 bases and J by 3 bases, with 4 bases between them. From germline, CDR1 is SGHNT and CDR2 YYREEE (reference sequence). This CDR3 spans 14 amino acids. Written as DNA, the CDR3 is TGTGCCAGCAGCTTGGTAGGCTATAATTCACCCCTCCACTTT. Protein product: CASSLVGYNSPLHF.

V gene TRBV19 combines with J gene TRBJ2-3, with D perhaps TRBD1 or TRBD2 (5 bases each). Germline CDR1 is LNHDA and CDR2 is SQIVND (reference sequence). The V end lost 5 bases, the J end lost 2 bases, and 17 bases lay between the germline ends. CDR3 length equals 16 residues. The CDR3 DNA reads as TGTGCCAGTAGTCCCTTCCGGGACCTCACCACAGATACGCAGTATTTT. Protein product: CASSPFRDLTTDTQYF.

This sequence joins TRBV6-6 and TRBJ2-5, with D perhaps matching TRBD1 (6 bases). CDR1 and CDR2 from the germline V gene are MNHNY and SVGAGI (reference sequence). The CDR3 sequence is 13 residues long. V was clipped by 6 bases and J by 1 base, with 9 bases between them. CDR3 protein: CASRTGSQETQYF. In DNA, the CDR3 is TGTGCCAGCAGGACAGGTAGCCAAGAGACCCAGTACTTC.

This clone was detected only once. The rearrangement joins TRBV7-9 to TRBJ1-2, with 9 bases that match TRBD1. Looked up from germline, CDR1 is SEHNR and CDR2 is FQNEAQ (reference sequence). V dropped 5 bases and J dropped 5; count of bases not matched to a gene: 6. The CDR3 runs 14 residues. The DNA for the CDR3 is TGTGCCAGCAGCCGTCGGACAGGGGCGTATGGCTACACCTTC. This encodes CASSRRTGAYGYTF. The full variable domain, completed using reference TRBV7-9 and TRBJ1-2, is DTGVSQNPRHKITKRGQNVTFRCDPISEHNRLYWYRQTLGQGPEFLTYFQNEAQLEKSRLLSDRFSAERPKGSFSTLEIQRTEQGDSAMYLCASSRRTGAYGYTFGSGTRLTVV.

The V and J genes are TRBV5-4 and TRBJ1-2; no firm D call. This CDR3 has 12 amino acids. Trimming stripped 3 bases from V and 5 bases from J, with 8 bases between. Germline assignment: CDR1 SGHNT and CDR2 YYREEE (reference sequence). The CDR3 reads CASSYGIYGYTF. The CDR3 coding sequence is TGTGCCAGCAGCTACGGGATATATGGCTACACCTTC.

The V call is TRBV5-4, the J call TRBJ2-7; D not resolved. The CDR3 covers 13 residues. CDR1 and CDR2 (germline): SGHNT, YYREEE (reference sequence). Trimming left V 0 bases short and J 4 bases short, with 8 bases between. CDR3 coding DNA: TGTGCCAGCAGCTTGGCTGGGATTTACGAGCAGTACTTC. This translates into CASSLAGIYEQYF. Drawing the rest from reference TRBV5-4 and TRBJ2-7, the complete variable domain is ETGVTQSPTHLIKTRGQQVTLRCSSQSGHNTVSWYQQALGQGPQFIFQYYREEENGRGNFPPRFSGLQFPNYSSELNVNALELDDSALYLCASSLAGIYEQYFGPGTRLTVT.

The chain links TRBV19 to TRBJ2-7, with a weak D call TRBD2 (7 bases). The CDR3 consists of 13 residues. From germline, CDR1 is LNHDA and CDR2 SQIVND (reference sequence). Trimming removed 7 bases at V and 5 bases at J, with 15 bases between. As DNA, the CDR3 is TGTGCCAGTATGGAGGGGGGAGGGAACGAGCAGTACTTC. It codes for CASMEGGGNEQYF.

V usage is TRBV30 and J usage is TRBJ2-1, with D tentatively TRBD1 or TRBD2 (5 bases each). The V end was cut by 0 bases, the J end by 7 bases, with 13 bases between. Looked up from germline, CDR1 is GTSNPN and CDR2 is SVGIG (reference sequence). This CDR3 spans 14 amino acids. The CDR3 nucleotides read TGTGCCTGGAGTGTTTTCGGGACGGAGAATGAGCAGTTCTTC. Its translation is CAWSVFGTENEQFF. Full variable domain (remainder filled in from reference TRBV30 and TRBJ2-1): SQTIHQWPATLVQPVGSPLSLECTVEGTSNPNLYWYRQAAGRGLQLLFYSVGIGQISSEVPQNLSASRPQDRQFILSSKKLLLSDSGFYLCAWSVFGTENEQFFGPGTRLTVL.